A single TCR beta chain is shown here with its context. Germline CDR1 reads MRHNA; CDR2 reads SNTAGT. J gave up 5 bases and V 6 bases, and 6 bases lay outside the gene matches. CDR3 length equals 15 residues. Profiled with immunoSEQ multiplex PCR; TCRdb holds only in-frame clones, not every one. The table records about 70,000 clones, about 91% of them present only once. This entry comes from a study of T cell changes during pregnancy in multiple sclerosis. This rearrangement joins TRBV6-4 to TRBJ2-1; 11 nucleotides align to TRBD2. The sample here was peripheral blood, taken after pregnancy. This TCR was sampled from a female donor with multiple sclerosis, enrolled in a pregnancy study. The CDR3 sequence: CASSPGTSGNNEQFF. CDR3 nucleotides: TGTGCCAGCAGCCCCGGGACTAGCGGTAACAATGAGCAGTTCTTC.